This T cell receptor beta chain was observed in a study of blood T cell dynamics during melanoma immunotherapy. The protocol was immunoSEQ multiplex PCR, while the TCRdb copy is restricted to in-frame clones and leaves out a portion. Here the sample spans around 26,000 clones, around 88% being singletons. As for time point: pre-treatment baseline. From germline, CDR1 is SGHTA and CDR2 FQGNSA. The CDR3 is made up of 12 amino acids. Deletions cut 5 bases from V and 11 bases from J, with 14 bases between. This sequence joins TRBV7-2 and TRBJ2-3, with D uncertain. The sample in question was blood, obtained from a patient treated with checkpoint blockade. The origin of this receptor is a human donor with melanoma. The CDR3 here is CASSPQIPRQYF. CDR3 bases: TGTGCCAGCAGCCCCCAAATCCCCCGGCAGTATTTT. The full variable domain, in which reference TRBV7-2 and TRBJ2-3 provide the parts outside the CDR3, is GAGVSQSPSNKVTEKGKDVELRCDPISGHTALYWYRQSLGQGLEFLIYFQGNSAPDKSGLPSDRFSAERTGGSVSTLTIQRTQQEDSAVYLCASSPQIPRQYFGPGTRLTVL.